The sequence of this TCR beta chain was determined in a study of a mutant IDH1 vaccine in newly diagnosed glioma. Study at large: Patients were started on vaccination 4-6 weeks after radiotherapy alone, or with temozolomide cycles. It was radiotherapy, temozolomide, or both that patients received previously, with most receiving both.

This clone has just a few counts. What it recognizes is unknown. Profiling relied on immunoSEQ multiplex PCR, and the TCRdb table lists in-frame clones only, not all of them. The sample lists 25,000 to 30,000 clones, around 80% occurring once. Time point indicated: week 35, safety follow-up. Each vaccine dose was 300 ug of mutant IDH1 20-mer peptide, with topical imiquimod. Patients, over weeks 1, 3, 5, 7, 11, 15, 19 and 23, received a total of eight vaccinations. Study results and caveats: A vaccine-induced immune response developed in roughly 93% of the patients.

This receptor was identified in a man in his fifties or sixties with glioma. The specimen comprised PBMCs, sampled from a glioma patient whose treatment included an IDH1 peptide vaccine.

DNA for the CDR3: TGTGCCATCAGTGAGTCTATGGGACAGGGGCTTGGGGAGCAGTACTTC. Amino acids: CAISESMGQGLGEQYF. The V call is TRBV10-3, the J call TRBJ2-7, with 10 bases identical to TRBD1. After removal of 0 bases from V and 7 bases from J, the junction contained 9 bases not matched to a gene. Looked up from germline, CDR1 is ENHRY and CDR2 is SYGVKD. CDR3 length equals 16 residues.